The 12 T cell receptor beta chains below all came from one sample that was sequenced in a study of monozygotic twins with inflammatory bowel disease (dated by TCRdb to between 2018 and 2020). The method was 5' RACE. Reads for this sample came from an Illumina HiSeq 2500. The reads were reprocessed in TCRdb, with one entry per CDR3 protein sequence and no accompanying DNA. The sample's clone listing holds approximately 85,000 distinct CDR3 sequences. The leading ten clones occupy approximately 7% of the sample. The specimen was blood. The source is a human donor with ulcerative colitis or Crohn's disease, or a healthy co-twin of an affected twin (not recorded which).

This rearrangement joins TRBV11-2 to TRBJ2-7; TCRdb selects TRBD1, and the lack of DNA leaves this call unchecked. The germline CDR1 and CDR2 sequences are SGHAT and FQNNGV. CDR3 length: 16 amino acids. CDR3 protein: CASSSLSGGKPYEQYF.

The V gene is TRBV4-1, the J gene TRBJ1-1. CDR1 is MGHRA, CDR2 YSYEKL, per germline. CDR3 length: 16 residues. The CDR3: CASSQVPSTLNTEAFF.

This clonotype shows up as medium-sized by frequency. The rearrangement joins TRBV20-1 to TRBJ2-1. The length of the CDR3 is 12 residues. Germline V gene lookup returns CDR1 DFQATT and CDR2 SNEGSKA (reference sequence). CDR3 sequence reads: CSASLVDNEQFF.

The chain employs TRBV4-1 and TRBJ1-1; TCRdb's D call, TRBD1, is unchecked because there is no DNA. Germline-derived CDR1 and CDR2 are MGHRA and YSYEKL. This CDR3 is 16 amino acids long. The CDR3 is CASMGHPKVRNTEAFF.

CDR3 sequence: CSGHPGGGQPQHF. The gene calls are TRBV20-1 and TRBJ1-5; TCRdb returns TRBD1, unconfirmable since there is no DNA. The CDR3 consists of 13 residues. CDR1 is DFQATT and CDR2 is SNEGSKA in the germline V gene (reference sequence).

The gene calls are TRBV7-9 and TRBJ1-1; TCRdb designates TRBD1, a call that cannot be tested without DNA. The CDR3 is made up of 14 amino acids. The V gene's germline CDR1 is SEHNR and CDR2 FQNEAQ (reference sequence). This CDR3 is CASSLGQGNTEAFF. Complete variable domain (other parts from reference TRBV7-9 and TRBJ1-1): DTGVSQNPRHKITKRGQNVTFRCDPISEHNRLYWYRQTLGQGPEFLTYFQNEAQLEKSRLLSDRFSAERPKGSFSTLEIQRTEQGDSAMYLCASSLGQGNTEAFFGQGTRLTVV.

This chain uses TRBV5-1 with TRBJ1-1; TCRdb lists TRBD1, though no DNA is available to test this call. The CDR3 has 14 amino acids. Germline values: CDR1 SGHRS, CDR2 YFSETQ. The CDR3 sequence: CASSFVGERIEAFF.

This sequence joins TRBV7-8 and TRBJ1-5; TCRdb calls TRBD1, which cannot be checked without DNA. The V gene's germline CDR1 is SGHVS and CDR2 FQNEAQ. CDR3 length: 15 amino acids. CDR3 loop: CASSSDRIMNQPQHF.

The chain uses TRBV18 and TRBJ1-4. From germline, CDR1 is KGHSH and CDR2 LQKENI. CDR3 length equals 14 residues. The chain's CDR3 is CASSPNTRDEKLFF.

The chain joins TRBV20-1 to TRBJ1-3; TCRdb's D call, TRBD1, is unchecked because there is no DNA. Germline V gene lookup returns CDR1 DFQATT and CDR2 SNEGSKA (reference sequence). The CDR3 consists of 14 residues. The CDR3: CSAKGQLGMNTIYF.

The V gene is TRBV2, the J gene TRBJ2-1; the TCRdb call, TRBD1, lacks DNA for checking. The CDR3 covers 14 residues. The germline CDR1 and CDR2 sequences are SNHLY and FYNNEI. CDR3 region: CASSEERAYNEQFF.

The CDR3 spells CASKASLNTEAFF. The rearrangement links TRBV2 to TRBJ1-1. CDR3 length equals 13 residues. Germline V gene sequence: CDR1 SNHLY, CDR2 FYNNEI. The full variable domain, its missing parts supplied by reference TRBV2 and TRBJ1-1, is EPEVTQTPSHQVTQMGQEVILRCVPISNHLYFYWYRQILGQKVEFLVSFYNNEISEKSEIFDDQFSVERPDGSNFTLKIRSTKLEDSAMYFCASKASLNTEAFFGQGTRLTVV.